This TCR beta chain was captured by sequencing in a study of T-cell reconstitution after alpha-beta-depleted transplantation in children. Overall study findings and caveats: When one year had passed after transplant, most T-cell counts and diversity came from newly produced T cells. Several hundred rapidly expanded clones from non-depleted graft cells reportedly supplied alpha-beta T cells about two months post-transplant. Some patients' high day-60 TCRbeta diversity was attributed to recipient cells surviving conditioning.

Comments on this clonotype: Its target is not known.

V lost 4 bases and J 0 bases, leaving 13 bases between the germline ends. Germline loops: CDR1 MDHEN, CDR2 SYDVKM. The CDR3 length is 16 residues. For TCRbeta, the library was prepared with unique molecular identifiers. Each CDR3 protein is one row after TCRdb ran MiXCR on the PCR reads. The table records some 100,000 distinct CDR3 sequences, about a sixth of them present only once. This material consisted of PBMCs, mostly from graft donor cells, taken 180 days after TCRalphabeta/CD19-depleted stem cell transplant. The clonotype was recovered from a male patient between 2 and 9 years old who had a stem cell transplant for acute lymphoblastic leukemia, so the T cells may come from the graft donor. The J gene is TRBJ1-5, the V gene TRBV28; D unresolved. CDR3 amino acids: CASSSGQENSNQPQHF. The DNA of the CDR3 is TGTGCCAGCAGTTCGGGCCAGGAAAATAGCAATCAGCCCCAGCATTTT.